Shown below are 24 T cell receptor beta chains from a single sample sequenced in a study of post-analysis software for immune sequencing data. Findings and caveats of the study: Five or six TRBV segments were more frequent in patients than controls; TRBV5-6, TRBV5-1 and TRBV20-1 belonged to this group.

Unique molecular identifiers were carried by the TCR beta cDNA libraries. TCRdb reprocessed the PCR reads with MiXCR, giving one entry per CDR3 protein. Of hundreds of thousands of distinct CDR3 sequences in the sample, approximately 59% were seen once. What these receptors recognize is not known. The sequencing sample was made of blood. The receptors come from a girl between 2 and 10 years old with multiple sclerosis.

V gene TRBV4-1 combines with J gene TRBJ2-1; 9 bases are a match to TRBD1. The germline CDR1 and CDR2 sequences are MGHRA and YSYEKL. V shed 5 bases and J 6 bases; nucleotides not matched to a gene: 8. The CDR3 is 15 residues long. The CDR3 sequence is CASSLPWTGVNEQFF. DNA of the CDR3: TGCGCCAGCAGCTTACCTTGGACAGGGGTCAATGAGCAGTTCTTC.

The V and J genes are TRBV7-2 and TRBJ1-6; D perhaps matches TRBD1 (5 bases). CDR3 length: 17 residues. With 7 bases removed from V and 0 bases from J, the gap between germline ends came to 16 bases. Germline CDR1 is SGHTA and CDR2 is FQGNSA. In DNA form, the CDR3 reads TGTGCCAGCACCCTTAGGGACGGCAGCTCCTATAATTCACCCCTCCACTTT. It yields the protein CASTLRDGSSYNSPLHF. Complete variable domain (other parts from reference TRBV7-2 and TRBJ1-6): GAGVSQSPSNKVTEKGKDVELRCDPISGHTALYWYRQSLGQGLEFLIYFQGNSAPDKSGLPSDRFSAERTGGSVSTLTIQRTQQEDSAVYLCASTLRDGSSYNSPLHFGNGTRLTVT.

This CDR3 reads CASSPPGTGREGYTF. In DNA, the CDR3 is TGTGCCAGCAGCCCCCCCGGGACAGGGCGCGAAGGCTACACCTTC. The V and J genes are TRBV3-1 and TRBJ1-2, with 9 bases fitting TRBD1. This CDR3 spans 15 amino acids. V trimming: 4 bases; J trimming: 8 bases; junction bases outside the gene matches: 11. Germline V gives CDR1 LGHDT, CDR2 YNNKEL (reference sequence).

The chain recombines TRBV10-3 with TRBJ1-1, with no clear D. V was trimmed by 8 bases and J by 8 bases, leaving 15 bases between them. The CDR3 sequence is 12 residues long. CDR1 is ENHRY and CDR2 is SYGVKD in the germline V gene. The CDR3 loop is CAILSATGEAFF. CDR3 coding DNA: TGTGCCATCCTTTCAGCGACCGGGGAAGCTTTCTTT.

This chain connects TRBV5-1 to TRBJ2-1; perhaps D is TRBD1 or TRBD2 (5 bases each). Trimming left V 4 bases short and J 6 bases short, with 11 bases between. CDR1 is SGHRS, CDR2 YFSETQ, per germline. The CDR3 loop spans 13 amino acids. This CDR3 is CASSPFGGNEQFF. The CDR3 nucleotides read TGCGCCAGCAGCCCCTTTGGGGGCAATGAGCAGTTCTTC. Variable domain in full (rest from reference TRBV5-1 and TRBJ2-1): KAGVTQTPRYLIKTRGQQVTLSCSPISGHRSVSWYQQTPGQGLQFLFEYFSETQRNKGNFPGRFSGRQFSNSRSEMNVSTLELGDSALYLCASSPFGGNEQFFGPGTRLTVL.

The chain carries TRBV6-1 and TRBJ2-3; TRBD2 matches at 12 bases. CDR1 is MNHNS, CDR2 SASEGT, per germline. Trimming cost V 5 bases and J 3 bases; bases outside gene matches: 6. The CDR3 consists of 16 residues. Written as DNA, the CDR3 is TGTGCCAGCAGTCTGACTAGCGGGAGTTGGACAGATACGCAGTATTTT. It is translated as CASSLTSGSWTDTQYF.

This clonotype occurred a few times. This chain connects TRBV6-6 to TRBJ1-5; weak D call: TRBD1 (6 bases). The V and J ends lost 2 bases and 4 bases respectively, with 9 bases between them. There are 14 residues in the CDR3. Germline CDR1 MNHNY, CDR2 SVGAGI (reference sequence). In DNA form, the CDR3 reads TGTGCCAGCAGTTACGTCCAGGGGAATCAGCCCCAGCATTTT. Its translation: CASSYVQGNQPQHF.

This rearrangement joins TRBV20-1 to TRBJ2-7; 8 bases match TRBD2. The ends lost 1 base at V and 6 bases at J; junction bases unmatched: 11. The CDR3 covers 15 residues. Germline V gene lookup returns CDR1 DFQATT and CDR2 SNEGSKA (reference sequence). CDR3 protein: CSARGGPGTSPEQYF. CDR3 coding DNA: TGCAGTGCTAGAGGCGGTCCCGGGACTAGTCCCGAGCAGTACTTC.

This rearrangement joins TRBV3-1 to TRBJ1-2; D uncertain. There are 13 residues in the CDR3. Between the trimmed V and J ends, which lost 3 bases and 6 bases, there was a span of 11 bases. Germline loops: CDR1 LGHDT, CDR2 YNNKEL (reference sequence). The CDR3 sequence is CASSQEFVDGYTF. CDR3 nucleotides: TGTGCCAGCAGCCAGGAATTTGTGGATGGCTACACCTTC.

The chain uses TRBV12-3 or TRBV12-4 and TRBJ1-1; perhaps TRBD1 as D (5 bases). V lost 6 bases and J lost 7, with 21 bases in between. The CDR3 consists of 15 residues. The CDR3: CASSSGQLGSGEAFF. DNA for the CDR3: TGTGCCAGCAGCTCGGGGCAATTGGGTTCGGGTGAAGCTTTCTTT.

This clonotype was found a few times. The chain carries TRBV5-1 and TRBJ2-7; D is perhaps TRBD1 (5 bases). The CDR3 is 15 residues long. The V and J ends lost 1 base and 6 bases respectively, with 17 bases between them. The germline gives CDR1 SGHRS, CDR2 YFSETQ. This CDR3 is CASSLSGRAGGEQYF. The DNA for the CDR3 is TGCGCCAGCAGCTTGTCCGGCAGGGCCGGTGGCGAGCAGTACTTC.

The J gene is TRBJ2-1, the V gene TRBV12-3 or TRBV12-4; 9 nucleotides align to TRBD1. The J call is in doubt because the DNA end fits TRBJ2-7 better. The CDR3 is 15 amino acids. CDR3 nucleotides: TGTGCCAGCAGTTTCGGGGACAGGGAGGACAATGAGCAGTACTTC. It is translated as CASSFGDREDNEQYF.

This chain joins TRBV5-5 and TRBJ1-5; D remains ambiguous. From germline, CDR1 is SGHKS and CDR2 YYEKEE (reference sequence). This CDR3 is 15 amino acids long. The V gene lost 1 base and the J gene lost 0 bases, with 8 bases spanning the gap. CDR3 region: CASSLRGNSNQPQHF. Written as DNA, the CDR3 is TGTGCCAGCAGCTTGCGGGGAAATAGCAATCAGCCCCAGCATTTT.

The V call is TRBV30, the J call TRBJ1-4; 9 positions agree with TRBD1. The V segment lost 3 bases and the J segment 8 bases; nucleotides outside the gene matches: 7. Germline assignment: CDR1 GTSNPN and CDR2 SVGIG (reference sequence). This CDR3 contains 14 residues. CDR3 sequence (DNA): TGTGCCTGGAGGCTACAGGGGGCAGGGGAAAAACTGTTTTTT. It specifies CAWRLQGAGEKLFF. Full variable domain (rest looked up from reference TRBV30 and TRBJ1-4): SQTIHQWPATLVQPVGSPLSLECTVEGTSNPNLYWYRQAAGRGLQLLFYSVGIGQISSEVPQNLSASRPQDRQFILSSKKLLLSDSGFYLCAWRLQGAGEKLFFGSGTQLSVL.

The V call is TRBV7-4, the J call TRBJ2-7; D possibly matches TRBD1 or TRBD2 (5 bases each). This CDR3 is 14 amino acids long. V gave up 2 bases and J gave up 0 bases, with 8 bases separating them. Looked up from germline, CDR1 is SGHVT and CDR2 is SQSDAQ. The CDR3 coding sequence is TGTGCCAGCAGCTTAAGGGGAGCCTCCTACGAGCAGTACTTC. Translating gives CASSLRGASYEQYF.

J is TRBJ2-7 and V is TRBV29-1; no reliable D call. Germline V CDR1 and CDR2: SQVTM, ANQGSEA. V lost 6 bases to trimming and J lost 2 bases, with 20 bases between them. This CDR3 comprises 15 residues. CDR3 sequence: CSVHPSQDGPYEQYF. DNA of the CDR3: TGCAGCGTGCACCCATCCCAGGACGGGCCCTACGAGCAGTACTTC.

In DNA form, the CDR3 reads TGTGCCAGCAGCGCGATGGGTCGCTCTGGGGCCAACGTCCTGACTTTC. Its protein product is CASSAMGRSGANVLTF. The J gene is TRBJ2-6, the V gene TRBV7-2; no definite D call. This CDR3 is built from 16 residues. Germline-derived CDR1 and CDR2 are SGHTA and FQGNSA. V was pared by 5 bases and J by 0 bases, with 11 bases between.

This chain links TRBV7-9 with TRBJ1-4; no definite D call. Trimming stripped 0 bases from V and 5 bases from J, with 10 bases between. The germline V gene encodes CDR1 SEHNR and CDR2 FQNEAQ (reference sequence). The CDR3 sequence is 15 residues long. CDR3 sequence: CASSLAYGENEKLFF. CDR3 sequence (DNA): TGTGCCAGCAGCTTAGCCTACGGGGAGAATGAAAAACTGTTTTTT.

This clonotype was observed a few times. The CDR3 DNA is TGCAGTGCCCCCCGACTAGAGTACGCCAATGAGCAGTTCTTC. Translated, it gives CSAPRLEYANEQFF. The rearrangement joins TRBV20-1 to TRBJ2-1; a weak D match, TRBD2 (6 bases). V was shortened by 6 bases and J by 6 bases, with 18 bases between the two germline ends. This CDR3 contains 14 residues. Germline V gene sequence: CDR1 DFQATT, CDR2 SNEGSKA (reference sequence).

The rearrangement uses TRBV6-2 or TRBV6-3 and TRBJ1-6, with D uncertain. The CDR3 length is 12 residues. Trimming left V 1 base short and J 8 bases short, with 3 bases between. The germline gives CDR1 MNHEY, CDR2 SVGEGT. CDR3 region: CASSYFDSPLHF. The CDR3 DNA sequence: TGTGCCAGCAGTTACTTTGATTCACCCCTCCACTTT.

The V call is TRBV3-1, the J call TRBJ2-1, with 7 bases identical to TRBD1. CDR1 is LGHDT and CDR2 is YNNKEL in the germline V gene (reference sequence). V was pared by 1 base and J by 3 bases, with 3 bases of the junction left unmatched. The CDR3 runs to 15 residues. This CDR3 reads CASSQVGTDYNEQFF. The CDR3 DNA reads as TGTGCCAGCAGCCAAGTGGGGACAGACTACAATGAGCAGTTCTTC.

The chain recombines TRBV7-9 with TRBJ1-1, with TRBD1 as a possible D gene (5 bases). This CDR3 is built from 15 residues. V shed 4 bases and J shed 4 bases, with 16 bases lying between them. Germline V gives CDR1 SEHNR, CDR2 FQNEAQ (reference sequence). The CDR3 loop is CASSSEGTVGTEAFF. CDR3 DNA: TGTGCCAGCAGCTCAGAGGGGACGGTGGGCACTGAAGCTTTCTTT.

This clonotype was observed a few times. The V gene is TRBV28, the J gene TRBJ1-2; TRBD1 is a possible D gene (5 bases). Per the germline V gene, CDR1 is MDHEN and CDR2 is SYDVKM. Between the trimmed V and J ends, which lost 3 bases and 2 bases, there was a span of 16 bases. There are 16 residues in the CDR3. The CDR3 bases are TGTGCCAGCAGTTTTCCATTAGGGACGTTGAACTATGGCTACACCTTC. This sequence encodes CASSFPLGTLNYGYTF.

The gene calls are TRBV5-1 and TRBJ2-6; D could derive from TRBD1 or TRBD2 (6 bases each). This CDR3 is 16 amino acids long. V was clipped by 0 bases and J by 2 bases, with 9 bases between them. The germline V gene encodes CDR1 SGHRS and CDR2 YFSETQ. The CDR3 sequence is CASSLGGATGANVLTF. DNA of the CDR3: TGCGCCAGCAGCTTGGGGGGGGCTACTGGGGCCAACGTCCTGACTTTC.